The text below deals with one T cell receptor beta chain. Its antigen specificity is not known. One base away there is no much larger clone; base qualities are not given. This same CDR3 is encoded by further DNA sequences in the sample. The sample comes from a study of T cell changes during pregnancy in multiple sclerosis (dated by TCRdb to the late 2010s). In the study overall: The study examined how the T cell repertoire changed over the course of pregnancy in women with multiple sclerosis.

Sequences SGDLS (CDR1) and YYNGEE (CDR2) are obtained from the germline V gene. The CDR3 numbers 13 residues from cysteine through phenylalanine. The DNA shown is the 39-base CDR3, in frame from base 1. The junction carries 7 bases between V and J, which are trimmed by 0 bases and 3 bases respectively. The library was obtained by the immunoSEQ multiplex PCR assay. Drawn from immuneACCESS, this table holds only the in-frame rearrangements with V and J called that TCRdb kept. Clones are partly lost; checked studies trace under half to an unresolved V gene and leave the rest unexplained. Present in this sample are tens of thousands of clones, 75% to 95% of which were seen just once. The ten largest clones take up 5% to 6.5% of the sample.

The chain is made from TRBV9 and TRBJ2-7, with the D segment identity uncertain. The origin of this receptor is a female donor with multiple sclerosis, enrolled in a pregnancy study. The sample here was CD8+ T cells from peripheral blood mononuclear cells, taken in the second trimester of pregnancy. The CDR3 amino acid sequence is: CASSVVPGYEQYF. The nucleotide sequence reads TGTGCCAGCAGCGTAGTCCCCGGCTACGAGCAGTACTTC.